The source of this TCR beta chain is a study of cytomegalovirus exposure and HLA in healthy donors. Study-level results: Later analysis identified around 15,000 TCR beta sequences associated with HLA alleles, using a false discovery rate threshold of 0.05. Later analysis suggested most CMV-associated TCR beta chains were HLA-restricted. What a later analysis showed was that several of the most significant clusters appeared linked to common viral pathogens.

Whereas donors were nominally healthy upon sampling, unrecorded immune exposures were probable. PCR amplification relied on 60 Vbeta primers (plus 13 Jbeta primers). Data came from immunoSEQ multiplex PCR; TCRdb stores just in-frame clones and leaves some out. The table includes 100,000 to 150,000 clones, roughly 10% detected once. This clone has just a few counts. The antigen is undetermined. The sample comprised PBMCs. This TCR was recovered from a woman under 30 in good health and CMV-seropositive.

The CDR3 region is CSAREDEQFF. CDR3 nucleotides: TGCAGTGCTAGGGAGGATGAGCAGTTCTTC. This chain uses TRBV20-1 with TRBJ2-1, with D possibly being TRBD2 (5 bases). The CDR3 loop spans 10 amino acids. Germline V gives CDR1 DFQATT, CDR2 SNEGSKA (reference sequence). Trimming shortened V by 3 bases and J by 8 bases, and 5 bases separated the two germline ends.